This T cell receptor (beta chain) was retrieved from a study of human T cells and chemical hapten exposure. CDR3 size: 17 residues. The germline CDR1 and CDR2 sequences are SGHNT and YENEEA. After removal of 4 bases from V and 0 bases from J, the junction contained 5 bases not matched to a gene. TCRdb reprocessed the RACE reads via MiXCR and lists one record per CDR3 protein. Of under 75,000 distinct CDR3 sequences in the sample, around 10% are singletons; the top ten hold approximately 1.5%. Time point of the sample: patch test 3, about 24 weeks after DPC sensitization. Treatment noted: therapeutic diphenylcyclopropenone sensitization with weekly scalp DPC. In this sample, this clonotype turned up many times.

The sequence came from a woman between 45 and 60 years old with alopecia areata. Some clones in this sample may be carry-over from other donors' samples. The sample was whole blood, taken in connection with sensitization to the hapten diphenylcyclopropenone (DPC). The chain couples TRBV11-3 to TRBJ2-6; 8 bases fit TRBD2. This chain's CDR3 is CASSSGGLLSGANVLTF. CDR3 coding DNA: TGTGCCAGCAGCTCGGGAGGGCTACTCTCTGGGGCCAACGTCCTGACTTTC.